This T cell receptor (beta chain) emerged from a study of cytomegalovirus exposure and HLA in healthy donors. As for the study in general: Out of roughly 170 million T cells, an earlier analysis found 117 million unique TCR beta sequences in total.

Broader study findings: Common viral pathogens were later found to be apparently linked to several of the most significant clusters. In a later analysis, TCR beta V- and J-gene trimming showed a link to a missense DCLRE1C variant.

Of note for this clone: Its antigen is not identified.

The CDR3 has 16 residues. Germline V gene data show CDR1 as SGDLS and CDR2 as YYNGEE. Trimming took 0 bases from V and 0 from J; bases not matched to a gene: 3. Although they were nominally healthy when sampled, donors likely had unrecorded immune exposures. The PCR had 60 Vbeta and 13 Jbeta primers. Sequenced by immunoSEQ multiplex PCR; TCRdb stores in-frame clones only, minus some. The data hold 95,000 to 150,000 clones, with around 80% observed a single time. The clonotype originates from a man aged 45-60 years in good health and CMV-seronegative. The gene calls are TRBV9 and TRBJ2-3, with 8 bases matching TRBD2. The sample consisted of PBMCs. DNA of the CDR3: TGTGCCAGCAGCGTAGCACTAGCGGATAGCACAGATACGCAGTATTTT. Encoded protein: CASSVALADSTDTQYF.